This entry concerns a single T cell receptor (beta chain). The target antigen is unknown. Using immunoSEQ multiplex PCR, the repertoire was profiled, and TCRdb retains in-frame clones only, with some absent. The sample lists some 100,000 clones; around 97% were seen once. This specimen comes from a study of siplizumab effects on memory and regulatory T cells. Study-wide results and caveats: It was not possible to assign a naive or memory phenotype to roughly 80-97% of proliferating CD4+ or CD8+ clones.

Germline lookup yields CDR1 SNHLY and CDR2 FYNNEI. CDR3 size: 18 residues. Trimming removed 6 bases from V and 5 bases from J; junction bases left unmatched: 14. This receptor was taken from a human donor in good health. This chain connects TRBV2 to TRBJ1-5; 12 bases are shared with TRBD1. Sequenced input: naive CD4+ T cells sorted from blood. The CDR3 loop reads CASSSRDRGLLSYQPQHF. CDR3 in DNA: TGTGCCAGCAGCTCCCGGGACAGGGGGCTCTTGTCCTATCAGCCCCAGCATTTT.